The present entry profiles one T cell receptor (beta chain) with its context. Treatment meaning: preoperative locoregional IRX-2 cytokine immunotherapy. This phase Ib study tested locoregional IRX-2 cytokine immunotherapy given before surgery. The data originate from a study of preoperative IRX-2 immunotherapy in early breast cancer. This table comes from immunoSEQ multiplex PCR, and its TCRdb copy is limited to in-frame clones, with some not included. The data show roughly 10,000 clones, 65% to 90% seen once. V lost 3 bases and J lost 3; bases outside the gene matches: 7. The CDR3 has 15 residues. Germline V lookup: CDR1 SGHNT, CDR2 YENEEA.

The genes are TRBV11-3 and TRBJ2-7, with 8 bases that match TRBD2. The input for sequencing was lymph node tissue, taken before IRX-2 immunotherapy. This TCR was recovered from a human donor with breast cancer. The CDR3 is CASSFDGTSSYEQYF. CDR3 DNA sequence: TGTGCCAGCAGCTTTGACGGGACTAGTAGCTACGAGCAGTACTTC. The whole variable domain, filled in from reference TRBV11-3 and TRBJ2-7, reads EAGVVQSPRYKIIEKKQPVAFWCNPISGHNTLYWYLQNLGQGPELLIRYENEEAVDDSQLPKDRFSAERLKGVDSTLKIQPAELGDSAVYLCASSFDGTSSYEQYFGPGTRLTVT.